This T cell receptor (beta chain) was captured by sequencing in a study of shared clonotypes between healthy human individuals. Study results and caveats: Generation probability values for non-shared clonotypes were lower than those for clonotypes shared by all four donors. Only a few donors were included, so the genetic and exposure-history diversity represented was limited.

This clone appeared once. Its antigen is as yet unknown. Data came from immunoSEQ multiplex PCR; TCRdb stores just in-frame clones and leaves some out. The table has more than 2 million clones, roughly 96% seen once; the top ten hold under 0.15%. Germline CDR1 reads MDHEN; CDR2 reads SYDVKM. Trimming removed 1 base from V and 1 base from J, with 7 bases in between. The CDR3 has 15 amino acids. This TCR was recovered from a man between 18 and 35 years old in good health. The J gene is TRBJ2-2, the V gene TRBV28; D may be TRBD2 (5 bases). Material for sequencing was naive CD4+ T cells sorted from blood. Stated subset: CD45RA+ positively selected. The CDR3: CASSLSSRNTGELFF. The CDR3 DNA reads TGTGCCAGCAGTTTATCTAGCAGGAACACCGGGGAGCTGTTTTTT.